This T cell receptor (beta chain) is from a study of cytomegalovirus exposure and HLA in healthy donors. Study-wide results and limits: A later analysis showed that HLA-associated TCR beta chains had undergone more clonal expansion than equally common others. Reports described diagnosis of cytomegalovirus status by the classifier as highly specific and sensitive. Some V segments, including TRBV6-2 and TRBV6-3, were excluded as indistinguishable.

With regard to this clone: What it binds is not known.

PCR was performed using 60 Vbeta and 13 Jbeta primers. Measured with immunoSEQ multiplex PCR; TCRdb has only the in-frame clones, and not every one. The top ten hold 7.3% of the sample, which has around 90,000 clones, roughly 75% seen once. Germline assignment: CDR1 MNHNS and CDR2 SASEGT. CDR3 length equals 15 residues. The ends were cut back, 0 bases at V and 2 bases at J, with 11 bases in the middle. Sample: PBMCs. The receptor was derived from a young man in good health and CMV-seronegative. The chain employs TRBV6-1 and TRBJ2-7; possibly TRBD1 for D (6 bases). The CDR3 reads CASSEAHGGTYEQYF. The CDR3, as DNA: TGTGCCAGCAGTGAAGCGCATGGGGGCACCTACGAGCAGTACTTC.